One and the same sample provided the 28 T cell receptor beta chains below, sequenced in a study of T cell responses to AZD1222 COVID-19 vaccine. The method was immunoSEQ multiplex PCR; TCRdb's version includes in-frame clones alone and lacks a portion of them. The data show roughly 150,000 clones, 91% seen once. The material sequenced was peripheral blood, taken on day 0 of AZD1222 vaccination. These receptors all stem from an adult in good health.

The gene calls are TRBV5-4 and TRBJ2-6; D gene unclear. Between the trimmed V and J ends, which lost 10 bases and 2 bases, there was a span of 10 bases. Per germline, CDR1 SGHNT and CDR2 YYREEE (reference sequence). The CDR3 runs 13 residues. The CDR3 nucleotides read TGTGCCGGAAGGGCCGCTGGGGCCAACGTCCTGACTTTC. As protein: CAGRAAGANVLTF.

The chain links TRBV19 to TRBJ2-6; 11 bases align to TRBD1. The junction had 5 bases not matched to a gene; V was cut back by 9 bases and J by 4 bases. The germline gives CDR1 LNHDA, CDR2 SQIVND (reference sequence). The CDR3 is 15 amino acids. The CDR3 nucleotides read TGTGCCAGCTGGGACAGGGGGACAGGGGCCAACGTCCTGACTTTC. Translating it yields CASWDRGTGANVLTF.

The CDR3 sequence: CASSSLPVGTEAFF. CDR3 nucleotide sequence: TGTGCCAGCAGCAGCTTACCGGTGGGCACTGAAGCTTTCTTT. The chain links TRBV2 to TRBJ1-1; no reliable D call. From germline, CDR1 is SNHLY and CDR2 FYNNEI. CDR3 length: 14 amino acids. Trimming stripped 6 bases from V and 4 bases from J, with 15 bases between.

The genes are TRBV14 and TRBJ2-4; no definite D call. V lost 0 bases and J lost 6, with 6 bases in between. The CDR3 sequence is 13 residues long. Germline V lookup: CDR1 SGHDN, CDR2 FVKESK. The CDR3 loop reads CASSQDLGNIQYF. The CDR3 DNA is TGTGCCAGCAGCCAAGATTTGGGAAACATTCAGTACTTC.

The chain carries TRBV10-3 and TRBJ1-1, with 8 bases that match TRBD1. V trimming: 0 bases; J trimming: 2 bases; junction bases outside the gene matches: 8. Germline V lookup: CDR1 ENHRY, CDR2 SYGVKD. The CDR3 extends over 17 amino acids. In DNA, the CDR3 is TGTGCCATCAGTGAGTCGACGCCCGGGACAGGAAACACTGAAGCTTTCTTT. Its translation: CAISESTPGTGNTEAFF.

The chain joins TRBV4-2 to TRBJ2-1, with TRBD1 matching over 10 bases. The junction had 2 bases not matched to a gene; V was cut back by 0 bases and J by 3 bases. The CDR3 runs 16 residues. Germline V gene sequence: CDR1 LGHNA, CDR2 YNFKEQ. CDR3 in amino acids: CASSQDWDRGYNEQFF. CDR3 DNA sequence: TGTGCCAGCAGCCAAGATTGGGACAGGGGCTACAATGAGCAGTTCTTC.

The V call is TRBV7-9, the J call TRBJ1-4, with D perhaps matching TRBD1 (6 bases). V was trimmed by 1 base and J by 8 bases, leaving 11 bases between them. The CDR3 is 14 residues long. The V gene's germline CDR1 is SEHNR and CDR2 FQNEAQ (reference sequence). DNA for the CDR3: TGTGCCAGCAGCTTAGGGACAGCCCAAGAAAAACTGTTTTTT. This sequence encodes CASSLGTAQEKLFF.

The CDR3 protein is CAWSPGGGGQETQYF. The CDR3 coding sequence is TGTGCCTGGAGTCCCGGGGGAGGGGGGCAAGAGACCCAGTACTTC. The rearrangement joins TRBV30 to TRBJ2-5, with D possibly matching TRBD2 (7 bases). Germline CDR1 GTSNPN, CDR2 SVGIG (reference sequence). This CDR3 is built from 15 residues. Trimming removed 2 bases from V and 2 bases from J, with 15 bases in between.

Written as DNA, the CDR3 is TGTGCCAGCAGTTTATCCTTAATAGTGACAGGCCTAGCCTACGAGCAGTACTTC. This encodes CASSLSLIVTGLAYEQYF. V usage is TRBV27 and J usage is TRBJ2-7; tentative D call: TRBD1 (6 bases). CDR1 is MNHEY, CDR2 SMNVEV, per germline (reference sequence). V was shortened by 0 bases and J by 2 bases, with 20 bases between the two germline ends. This CDR3 comprises 18 residues.

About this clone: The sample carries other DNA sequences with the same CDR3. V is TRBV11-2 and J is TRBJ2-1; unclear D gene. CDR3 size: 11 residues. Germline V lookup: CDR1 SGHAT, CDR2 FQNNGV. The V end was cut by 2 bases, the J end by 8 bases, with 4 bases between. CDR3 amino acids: CASSLSDEQFF. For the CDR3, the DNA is TGTGCCAGCAGCTTATCCGATGAGCAGTTCTTC.

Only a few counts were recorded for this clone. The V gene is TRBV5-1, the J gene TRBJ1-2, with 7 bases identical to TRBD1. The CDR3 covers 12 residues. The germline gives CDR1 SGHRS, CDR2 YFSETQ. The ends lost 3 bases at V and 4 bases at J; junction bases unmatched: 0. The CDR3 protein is CASSWDSYGYTF. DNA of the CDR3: TGCGCCAGCAGCTGGGACAGCTATGGCTACACCTTC.

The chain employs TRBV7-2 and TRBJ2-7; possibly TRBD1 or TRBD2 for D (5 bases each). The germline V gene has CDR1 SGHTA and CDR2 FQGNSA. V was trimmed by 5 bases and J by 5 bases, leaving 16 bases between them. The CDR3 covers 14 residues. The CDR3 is CASSPGGGMNEQYF. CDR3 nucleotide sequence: TGTGCCAGCAGCCCCGGTGGGGGAATGAACGAGCAGTACTTC.

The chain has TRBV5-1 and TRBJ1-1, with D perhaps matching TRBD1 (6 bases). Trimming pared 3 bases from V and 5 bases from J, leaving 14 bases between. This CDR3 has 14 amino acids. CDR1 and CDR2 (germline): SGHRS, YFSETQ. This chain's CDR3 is CASSSGHPETEAFF. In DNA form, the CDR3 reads TGCGCCAGCAGCTCGGGACACCCCGAGACTGAAGCTTTCTTT.

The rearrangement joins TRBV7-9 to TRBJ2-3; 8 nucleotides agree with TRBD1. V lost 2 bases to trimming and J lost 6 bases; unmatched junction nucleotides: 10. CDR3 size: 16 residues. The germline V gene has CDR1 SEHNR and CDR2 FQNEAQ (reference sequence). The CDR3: CASSLTRDRSLDTQYF. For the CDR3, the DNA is TGTGCCAGCAGCTTAACCCGGGACAGGTCCCTCGATACGCAGTATTTT.

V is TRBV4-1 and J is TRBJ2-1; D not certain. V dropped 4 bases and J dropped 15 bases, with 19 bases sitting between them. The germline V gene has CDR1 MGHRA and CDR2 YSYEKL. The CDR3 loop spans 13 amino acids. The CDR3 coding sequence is TGCGCCAGCAGCCCTGACCCCCGGAGAATTGCGTTCTTC. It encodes CASSPDPRRIAFF.

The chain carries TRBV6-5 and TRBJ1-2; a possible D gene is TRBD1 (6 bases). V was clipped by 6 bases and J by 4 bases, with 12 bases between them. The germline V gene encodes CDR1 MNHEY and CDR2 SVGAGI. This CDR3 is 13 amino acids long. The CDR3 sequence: CASRQGTSYGYTF. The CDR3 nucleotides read TGTGCCAGCAGACAGGGTACGAGCTATGGCTACACCTTC.

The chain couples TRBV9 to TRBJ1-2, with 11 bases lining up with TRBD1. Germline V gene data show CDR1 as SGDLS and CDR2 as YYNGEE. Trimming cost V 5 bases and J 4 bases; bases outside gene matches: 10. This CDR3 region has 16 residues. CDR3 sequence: CASRGDRGILGYGYTF. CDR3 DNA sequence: TGTGCCAGCAGGGGGGACAGGGGGATACTAGGCTATGGCTACACCTTC.

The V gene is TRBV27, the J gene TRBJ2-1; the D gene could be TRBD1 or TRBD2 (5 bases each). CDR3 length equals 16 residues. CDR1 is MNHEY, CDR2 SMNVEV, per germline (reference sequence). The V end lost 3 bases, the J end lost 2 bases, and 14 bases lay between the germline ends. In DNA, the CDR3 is TGTGCCAGCAGTTTGTATTCGTCGGGGCCCTACAATGAGCAGTTCTTC. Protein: CASSLYSSGPYNEQFF.

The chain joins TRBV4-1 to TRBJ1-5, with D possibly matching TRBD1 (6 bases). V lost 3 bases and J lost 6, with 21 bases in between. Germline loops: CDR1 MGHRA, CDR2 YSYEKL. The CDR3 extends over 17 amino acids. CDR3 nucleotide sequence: TGCGCCAGCAGCCAGCCTCTTCGGGGGCGGGTAGGTCAGCCCCAGCATTTT. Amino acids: CASSQPLRGRVGQPQHF.

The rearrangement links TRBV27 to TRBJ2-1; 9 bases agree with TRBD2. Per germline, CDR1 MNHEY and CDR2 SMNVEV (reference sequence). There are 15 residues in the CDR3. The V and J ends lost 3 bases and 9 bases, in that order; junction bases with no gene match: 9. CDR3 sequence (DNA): TGTGCCAGCAGTTTTGCGGGAGGGCCCAGTGGTGAGCAGTTCTTC. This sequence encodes CASSFAGGPSGEQFF.

The CDR3 here is CASSLGTGIHGYTF. As DNA, the CDR3 is TGTGCCAGCAGCTTAGGGACAGGAATACATGGCTACACCTTC. The rearrangement links TRBV7-8 to TRBJ1-2; 7 nucleotides line up with TRBD1. The CDR3 is made up of 14 amino acids. V shed 1 base and J 6 bases; nucleotides not matched to a gene: 5. CDR1 and CDR2 (germline): SGHVS, FQNEAQ. Using reference TRBV7-8 and TRBJ1-2 for the parts outside the CDR3, the full variable domain is GAGVSQSPRYKVAKRGQDVALRCDPISGHVSLFWYQQALGQGPEFLTYFQNEAQLDKSGLPSDRFFAERPEGSVSTLKIQRTQQEDSAVYLCASSLGTGIHGYTFGSGTRLTVV.

The CDR3 sequence: CASSLEGQTYEQYF. CDR3 bases: TGCGCCAGCAGCTTGGAAGGACAGACCTACGAGCAGTACTTC. This chain links TRBV5-1 with TRBJ2-7, with a possible D match to TRBD1 (6 bases). The CDR3 sequence is 14 residues long. CDR1 is SGHRS and CDR2 is YFSETQ in the germline V gene. Trimming cost V 0 bases and J 2 bases, with 9 bases left between them.

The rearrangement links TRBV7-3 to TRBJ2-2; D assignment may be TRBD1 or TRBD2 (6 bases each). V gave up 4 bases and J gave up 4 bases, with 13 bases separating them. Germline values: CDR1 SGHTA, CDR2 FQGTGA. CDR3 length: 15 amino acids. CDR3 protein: CASSSGDTSTGELFF. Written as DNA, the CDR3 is TGTGCCAGCAGCTCGGGGGACACCTCCACCGGGGAGCTGTTTTTT.

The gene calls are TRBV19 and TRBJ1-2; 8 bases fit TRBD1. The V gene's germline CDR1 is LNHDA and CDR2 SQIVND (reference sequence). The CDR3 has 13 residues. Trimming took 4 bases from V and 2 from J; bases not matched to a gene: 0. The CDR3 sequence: CASSRTGNYGYTF. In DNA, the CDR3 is TGTGCCAGTAGTAGGACAGGGAACTATGGCTACACCTTC.

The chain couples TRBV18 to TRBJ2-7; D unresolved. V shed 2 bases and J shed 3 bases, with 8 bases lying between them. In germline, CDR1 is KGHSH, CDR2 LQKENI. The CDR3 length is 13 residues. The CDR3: CASSPNGIYEQYF. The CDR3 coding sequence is TGTGCCAGCTCACCAAACGGCATCTACGAGCAGTACTTC.

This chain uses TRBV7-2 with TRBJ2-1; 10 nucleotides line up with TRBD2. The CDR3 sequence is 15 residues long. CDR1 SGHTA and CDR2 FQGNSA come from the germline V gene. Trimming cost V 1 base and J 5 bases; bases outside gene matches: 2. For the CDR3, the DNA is TGTGCCAGCAGCTTAGTAGCGGGGGGTCACAATGAGCAGTTCTTC. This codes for CASSLVAGGHNEQFF.

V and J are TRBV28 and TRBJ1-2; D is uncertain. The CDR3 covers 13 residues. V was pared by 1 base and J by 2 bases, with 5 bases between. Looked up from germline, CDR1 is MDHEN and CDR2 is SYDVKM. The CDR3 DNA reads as TGTGCCAGCAGTTTATACGAAAACTATGGCTACACCTTC. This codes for CASSLYENYGYTF.

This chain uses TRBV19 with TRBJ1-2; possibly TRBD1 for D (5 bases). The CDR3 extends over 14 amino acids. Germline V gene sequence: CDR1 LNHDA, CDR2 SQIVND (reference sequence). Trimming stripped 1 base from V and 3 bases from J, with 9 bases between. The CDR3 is CASSIAQGYYGYTF. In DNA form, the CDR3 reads TGTGCCAGTAGTATAGCCCAGGGCTACTATGGCTACACCTTC.